This T cell receptor beta chain was observed in a study of vaccination and CD4 T cells after COVID-19. Study as a whole: Overlapping spike peptides served as the stimulus for the cells. These peptides came from SARS-CoV-2 and from the common cold coronaviruses HCoV-NL63, HCoV-OC43 and HCoV-229E.

This sample's time point: late sampling 161 to 241 days after vaccination in three convalescent patients. Specified treatment: approximately nine-day PBMC culture with coronavirus spike peptide pools or control peptides (ViraFEST assay). To note about this clonotype: Its specificity is unknown.

CD4+ T cells that had been cultured provided DNA sequenced with the Oncomine TCR Beta short-read assay. TCRdb analysed the PCR reads with MiXCR anew, one entry per CDR3 protein. Here the sample spans some 25,000 distinct CDR3 sequences, about 29% being singletons. Germline CDR1 is MDHEN and CDR2 is SYDVKM. This CDR3 spans 18 amino acids. The V segment lost 5 bases and the J segment 1 base; nucleotides outside the gene matches: 13. The receptor was derived from a human donor who had recovered from COVID-19. V is TRBV28 and J is TRBJ1-5, with 8 nucleotides matching TRBD1. This specimen was CD4+ T cells from blood, cultured in vitro, taken about 7 months after SARS-CoV-2 vaccination. CDR3 sequence: CASSLIGQGQLSNQPQHF. CDR3 sequence (DNA): TGTGCCAGCAGTCTTATCGGACAGGGACAATTAAGCAATCAGCCCCAGCATTTT.